This is a list of T cell receptor beta chains from one sample in a study of T cells in localized non-small cell lung cancer. Only in-frame clones appear in the TCRdb table, and some are missing; sequencing was by immunoSEQ multiplex PCR. This table holds 13,000 to 15,000 clones, 80% to 85% found once. Sequenced material: peripheral blood, taken before any cancer treatment. Source of these receptors: a female donor of 60 years or more with stage I squamous cell lung carcinoma. CDR3s leave out the opening cysteine and the closing phenylalanine or tryptophan. Each record gives: CDR3 length, J gene, V gene, CDR3 protein.

12	TRBJ2-7	TRBV6-1	ASSEGGSSYEQY
11	TRBJ1-2	TRBV6-5	ASSPAGSYGYT
9	TRBJ2-3	TRBV20-1	SATERDTQY
13	TRBJ2-2	TRBV5-1	ASSLGLTYTGELF
13	TRBJ2-5	TRBV5-6	ASSSESGVRETQY
14	TRBJ2-5	TRBV7-9	ASSLQGAAGRETQY
15	TRBJ2-3	TRBV28	ASSGTSGGALGDTQY
10	TRBJ2-2	TRBV9	ASSENTGELF
11	TRBJ1-1	TRBV2	ASSERRGTEAF
11	TRBJ1-2	TRBV9	ASSGRTNYGYT
14	TRBJ1-2	TRBV10-3	ATTGTEILNAYGYT
13	TRBJ1-3	TRBV4-3	ASSQGRVSGNTIY
11	TRBJ2-5	TRBV5-1	ASSPSGEETQY
12	TRBJ1-1	TRBV5-6	ASSLGTYNTEAF
12	TRBJ2-7	TRBV30	AWKGRPSGHEQY
12	TRBJ2-1	TRBV10-2	ASRTGSSYNEQF
14	TRBJ2-2	TRBV7-6	ASSLGTVGNTGELF
12	TRBJ1-1	TRBV11-2	ASSLGGSNTEAF
14	TRBJ2-2	TRBV14	ASSQTGTAYAGELF
15	TRBJ2-6	TRBV27	ASSLLGKYSGANVLT
13	TRBJ2-3	TRBV6-5	ASSPGQGRTDTQY
13	TRBJ2-5	TRBV10-1	ASSESSRGKETQY
13	TRBJ1-2	TRBV30	AWSSLGGTNYGYT
13	TRBJ2-1	TRBV7-3	ASSLRPGGAGEQF
16	TRBJ1-1	TRBV30	ASLPGRGLLFGRTEAF
11	TRBJ1-4	TRBV2	ASRGGPGEKLF
9	TRBJ1-2	TRBV9	ASSGIYGYT
11	TRBJ2-5	TRBV2	ASSRTSGETQY
12	TRBJ1-1	TRBV7-9	ASSLWGVEGCAF
13	TRBJ2-3	TRBV30	AWRASGGGRDTQY